The entry that follows covers one T cell receptor beta chain sequence. Its specific antigen is unknown. There are no base qualities to consult, and no much larger clone falls within one base. Participants in the prospective study were enrolled through a virtual design, were aged 18 to 89 years, and lived in approximately 24 United States geographic areas. In the prospective study, participants were assigned to cohorts based on the clinical history participants reported in a screening survey and a study questionnaire. Recovered participants in ImmuneRACE Cohort 3 were defined as having two consecutive negative NP/OP PCR tests, clearance from a healthcare professional, or resolution of symptoms. In the prospective study, mobile phlebotomists collected whole blood, serum and a nasopharyngeal or oropharyngeal swab from each participant. Participants in the prospective study had the option to provide additional blood draws and questionnaires over a roughly two-month period. Before DNA extraction, prospective study blood samples were shipped either frozen or at room temperature.

TCRbeta CDR3 regions were amplified from genomic DNA using the immunoSEQ Assay, a bias-controlled multiplex PCR. In the paper's pipeline: Within the assay, amplification of reference gene primers was used to estimate how many nucleated cells each sample contained. To quantify the absolute abundance of each unique TCRbeta CDR3 rearrangement, sequence reads were collapsed and filtered. For each sample, productive Simpson clonality was calculated as the square root of Simpson's diversity index across productive rearrangements. This is the immuneACCESS table as TCRdb keeps it, with only in-frame sequences that have V and J called. A part of the clones is gone; compared with another copy, unresolved V genes explain less than half, and the rest is unexplained. V and J calls plus clone size are reproduced from that table; the DNA served to infer D and trimming. The table for this sample lists 300,000 or so clones; roughly 87% of them were counted only once. Together, the top ten hold around 6% of the sample.

This record comes from a study of blood T cell repertoires in COVID-19 (dated by TCRdb to 2020 to 2021). Regarding the complete study: Samples from collaborators originated in the United States, Italy and Spain and spanned both the acute and convalescent phases of COVID-19. The material from the prospective study consisted of cDNA or gDNA derived from T cells, B-cell-depleted T cells, or PBMCs. Where HLA class I and class II types were available, the types were taken from metadata supplied by the sample provider, not from assay-based typing. The dataset comprised deeply sampled blood TCRbeta repertoires from subjects exposed to, actively infected with, or recovered from COVID-19. The samples were drawn from the first 160 participants of the ongoing ImmuneRACE study and from under 1,500 subjects provided by 6 global collaborators. A freely available public database, intended as a resource for researchers studying the immune response to SARS-CoV-2, is where the repertoires were released. Sample metadata almost always included a de-identified subject ID, COVID-19 status, age in years and sex.

Trimming takes 10 bases from V and 0 bases from J, and the germline ends sit 7 bases apart. The germline V gene (reference sequence) supplies CDR1 LNHDA and CDR2 SQIVND. The CDR3 contains 12 residues, cysteine and phenylalanine counted. The only DNA kept is the CDR3, 36 bases in frame from the first base. Paper-wide results and their limitations: Clinical and demographic metadata were provided uncurated, with the amount varying by source and participant.

The sample consisted of PBMCs or T cells enriched from blood (not recorded which). The sequence links TRBV19 to TRBJ1-3, with the D segment identity uncertain. This TCR was sampled from a woman in her twenties or thirties who had recovered from COVID-19. CDR3 protein: CATRNSGNTIYF. Here is the DNA: TGTGCCACCAGGAACTCTGGAAACACCATATATTTT.